Below, 7 T cell receptor beta chains from the same sample are listed, as sequenced in a study of cytomegalovirus exposure and HLA in healthy donors. A multiplex PCR was run with 60 Vbeta primers and 13 Jbeta primers. TCRdb's copy holds only in-frame clones and misses some; the assay was immunoSEQ multiplex PCR. Altogether about 130,000 clones are present, around 76% being singletons, with the ten largest covering about 1.8%. The sample taken for sequencing was PBMCs. Receptor source: a woman aged 50 to 60 in good health and CMV-seronegative.

This sequence joins TRBV5-4 and TRBJ1-5, with 7 positions matching TRBD1. CDR3 length equals 15 residues. Germline V gives CDR1 SGHNT, CDR2 YYREEE (reference sequence). V shed 5 bases and J 0 bases; nucleotides not matched to a gene: 5. The DNA of the CDR3 is TGTGCCAGCAGTCCAGGGACAGATAGCAATCAGCCCCAGCATTTT. This codes for CASSPGTDSNQPQHF.

The chain links TRBV30 to TRBJ2-3, with TRBD2 matching over 7 bases. The J segment lost 5 bases and the V segment lost 2 bases, leaving 10 bases of the junction unmatched. The CDR3 consists of 15 residues. CDR1 is GTSNPN, CDR2 SVGIG, per germline (reference sequence). The CDR3, as DNA: TGTGCCTGGAGTCCAGGACTAGTAGCGGGAGATACGCAGTATTTT. Protein product: CAWSPGLVAGDTQYF.

The chain recombines TRBV11-3 with TRBJ2-1, with TRBD2 matching 11 bases. Trimming cost V 3 bases and J 9 bases; bases outside gene matches: 7. Germline CDR1 reads SGHNT; CDR2 reads YENEEA. CDR3 length equals 15 residues. CDR3 amino acids: CASSFTSGSVGEQFF. The CDR3 DNA sequence: TGTGCCAGCAGCTTTACTAGCGGGAGTGTAGGTGAGCAGTTCTTC. Using reference TRBV11-3 and TRBJ2-1 for the parts outside the CDR3, the full variable domain is EAGVVQSPRYKIIEKKQPVAFWCNPISGHNTLYWYLQNLGQGPELLIRYENEEAVDDSQLPKDRFSAERLKGVDSTLKIQPAELGDSAVYLCASSFTSGSVGEQFFGPGTRLTVL.

The J gene is TRBJ2-3, the V gene TRBV5-1, with TRBD2 matching 7 bases. After removal of 0 bases from V and 0 bases from J, the junction contained 4 bases not matched to a gene. Germline CDR1 is SGHRS and CDR2 is YFSETQ. The CDR3 has 16 residues. The CDR3 bases are TGCGCCAGCAGCTTGGCTGCGGGAGCTAGCACAGATACGCAGTATTTT. Encoded protein: CASSLAAGASTDTQYF.

This rearrangement joins TRBV4-3 to TRBJ1-2, with a tentative D call TRBD1 (5 bases). This CDR3 is 14 amino acids long. Trimming took 1 base from V and 5 from J, leaving 11 bases between them. Germline V gives CDR1 LGHNA, CDR2 YSLEER. CDR3 sequence reads: CASSQAGTRYGYTF. The CDR3 DNA is TGCGCCAGCAGCCAAGCCGGGACTCGGTATGGCTACACCTTC.

This chain uses TRBV5-5 with TRBJ1-1; D remains ambiguous. Germline loops: CDR1 SGHKS, CDR2 YYEKEE (reference sequence). Trimming left V 4 bases short and J 0 bases short, with 10 bases between. The CDR3 is 14 amino acids. The CDR3 nucleotides read TGTGCCAGCAGCCGACTTACCATGAACACTGAAGCTTTCTTT. Its translation is CASSRLTMNTEAFF.

The sample holds a few counts of this clone. J is TRBJ2-7 and V is TRBV7-2; D may be TRBD2 (5 bases). V was trimmed by 5 bases and J by 4 bases, leaving 24 bases between them. In germline, CDR1 is SGHTA, CDR2 FQGNSA. The CDR3 covers 17 residues. CDR3 in DNA: TGTGCCAGCAGCCCTTCCCGGGGAGCCGGAATTTTGTACGAGCAGTACGTC. Residues: CASSPSRGAGILYEQYV.